These T cell receptor beta chains were read from a single sample in a study of blood T cell repertoires in COVID-19. Method: immunoSEQ multiplex PCR; TCRdb's copy keeps in-frame clones and lacks some. The data contain roughly 400,000 clones, 80% to 95% of them singletons. Sequenced: PBMCs or T cells enriched from blood (not recorded which). The receptor source for this set is a middle-aged woman who had been exposed to COVID-19. Each CDR3 is given with its conserved first and last residue. The D gene is left open where the match is weak. Clone size appears in some rows only: once, few, many, or a class for an expanded clone.

v_gene: TRBV3-1/TRBV3-2
abundance: -
d_gene: -
j_gene: TRBJ1-4
CDR3nt: TGTGCCAGCAGCTTACAGGGTAGAAGAGAAAAACTGTTTTTT
CDR3aa: CASSLQGRREKLFF

v_gene: TRBV6-2/TRBV6-3
abundance: once
d_gene: -
j_gene: TRBJ1-2
CDR3nt: TGTGCCAGCATCCCACAAAACAGGGTGCGACAGGAGGGCTACACCTTC
CDR3aa: CASIPQNRVRQEGYTF

v_gene: TRBV12-5
abundance: -
d_gene: -
j_gene: TRBJ2-7
CDR3nt: TGTGCTAGTGGTTTGGTACACAGTTACGAGCAGTACTTC
CDR3aa: CASGLVHSYEQYF

v_gene: TRBV24-1
abundance: -
d_gene: TRBD1
j_gene: TRBJ2-3
CDR3nt: TGTGCCACCAGTAGGGGGCGGACAGATACGCAGTATTTT
CDR3aa: CATSRGRTDTQYF

v_gene: TRBV7-3
abundance: -
d_gene: TRBD1
j_gene: TRBJ2-3
CDR3nt: TGTGCCAGCAGCTCCACAGGGGGCGCCGCAGATACGCAGTATTTT
CDR3aa: CASSSTGGAADTQYF

v_gene: TRBV2
abundance: -
d_gene: -
j_gene: TRBJ1-2
CDR3nt: TGTGCCAGCAGTGCTGGCACCAGGGGAAGCTACACCTTC
CDR3aa: CASSAGTRGSYTF

v_gene: TRBV11-2
abundance: -
d_gene: -
j_gene: TRBJ2-5
CDR3nt: TGTGCCAGCAGCTTAGGGCGCCCGCGGGAGACCCAGTACTTC
CDR3aa: CASSLGRPRETQYF

v_gene: TRBV18
abundance: -
d_gene: TRBD2
j_gene: TRBJ2-1
CDR3nt: TGTGCCAGCTCCCCCCTAGCGGCCAATGAGCAGTTCTTC
CDR3aa: CASSPLAANEQFF

v_gene: TRBV19
abundance: -
d_gene: TRBD1
j_gene: TRBJ1-1
CDR3nt: TGTGCCAGTAGTAGTGACAGGGTAACGTGGGGACTGAACACTGAAGCTTTCTTT
CDR3aa: CASSSDRVTWGLNTEAFF

v_gene: TRBV18
abundance: -
d_gene: TRBD1
j_gene: TRBJ2-7
CDR3nt: TGTGCCAGCTCACCGTCGCTGACACAGGGGGTTTACGAGCAGTACTTC
CDR3aa: CASSPSLTQGVYEQYF

v_gene: TRBV7-8
abundance: -
d_gene: -
j_gene: TRBJ1-1
CDR3nt: TGTGCCAGCAGCTACAACAGGAACACTGAAGCTTTCTTT
CDR3aa: CASSYNRNTEAFF

v_gene: TRBV11-2
abundance: -
d_gene: -
j_gene: TRBJ1-2
CDR3nt: TGTGCCAGCACCCTAAACCTGGGCACCGGCTACACCTTC
CDR3aa: CASTLNLGTGYTF

v_gene: TRBV5-6
abundance: -
d_gene: -
j_gene: TRBJ2-1
CDR3nt: TGTGCCAGCAGCTTGAAGGAGGGGAGGATATCAGCTGATGAGCAGTTCTTC
CDR3aa: CASSLKEGRISADEQFF

v_gene: TRBV7-7
abundance: -
d_gene: -
j_gene: TRBJ2-1
CDR3nt: TGTGCTAGCAGCTCAGGGAATGAGCAGTTCTTC
CDR3aa: CASSSGNEQFF

v_gene: TRBV27
abundance: few
d_gene: TRBD1
j_gene: TRBJ1-5
CDR3nt: TGTGCCAGCAGTTTAGACGGACAGGGCTGGGGACAGCCCCAGCATTTT
CDR3aa: CASSLDGQGWGQPQHF

v_gene: TRBV2
abundance: -
d_gene: TRBD1
j_gene: TRBJ1-1
CDR3nt: TGTGCCAGCAGCAGGGGGCGATTGGACACTGAAGCTTTCTTT
CDR3aa: CASSRGRLDTEAFF

v_gene: TRBV6-5
abundance: once
d_gene: -
j_gene: TRBJ1-5
CDR3nt: TGTGCCAGCGGCCCTGGGCAGGCCGTCAATCAGCCCCAGCATTTT
CDR3aa: CASGPGQAVNQPQHF

v_gene: TRBV9
abundance: -
d_gene: -
j_gene: TRBJ1-2
CDR3nt: TGTGCCAGCAGCTCGAAGGTAGGGGGTCGCTATGGCTACACCTTC
CDR3aa: CASSSKVGGRYGYTF

v_gene: TRBV29-1
abundance: -
d_gene: -
j_gene: TRBJ2-7
CDR3nt: TGCAGCGTTGGGGGAGGCCTTGGGCACGAGCAGTACTTC
CDR3aa: CSVGGGLGHEQYF

v_gene: TRBV11-1
abundance: -
d_gene: -
j_gene: TRBJ1-6
CDR3nt: TGTGCCAGCACCCTTTCCCCGGGATCACCCCTCCACTTT
CDR3aa: CASTLSPGSPLHF

v_gene: TRBV7-3
abundance: once
d_gene: TRBD1
j_gene: TRBJ1-1
CDR3nt: TGTGCCAGCAGTAGACAGGGGGACACTGAAGCTTTCTTT
CDR3aa: CASSRQGDTEAFF

v_gene: TRBV20-1
abundance: -
d_gene: -
j_gene: TRBJ1-1
CDR3nt: TGCAGTGCTAGTTACGGGAGTTATGAAGCTTTCTTT
CDR3aa: CSASYGSYEAFF

v_gene: TRBV18
abundance: -
d_gene: -
j_gene: TRBJ1-1
CDR3nt: TGTGCCAGCTCAAGCGAGACAGATAACACTGAAGCTTTCTTT
CDR3aa: CASSSETDNTEAFF

v_gene: TRBV29-1
abundance: -
d_gene: TRBD1
j_gene: TRBJ1-4
CDR3nt: TGCAGCGGGACAGGGTTTGGAGAAAAACTGTTTTTT
CDR3aa: CSGTGFGEKLFF

v_gene: TRBV15
abundance: -
d_gene: -
j_gene: TRBJ1-1
CDR3nt: TGTGCCACCAGCAGGCGGGGGAACACTGAAGCTTTCTTT
CDR3aa: CATSRRGNTEAFF

v_gene: TRBV19
abundance: -
d_gene: -
j_gene: TRBJ1-5
CDR3nt: TGTGCCAGTAGTTCTCAGGGGCCCGAATATAGCAATCAGCCCCAGCATTTT
CDR3aa: CASSSQGPEYSNQPQHF

v_gene: TRBV30
abundance: -
d_gene: -
j_gene: TRBJ1-5
CDR3nt: TGTGCCTGGAGTCTTCAGAGCAATCAGCCCCAGCATTTT
CDR3aa: CAWSLQSNQPQHF

v_gene: TRBV7-2
abundance: -
d_gene: -
j_gene: TRBJ1-4
CDR3nt: TGTGCCAGCAGCTTAAGTATAAGGACATTACCTACTGAAAAACTGTTTTTT
CDR3aa: CASSLSIRTLPTEKLFF

v_gene: TRBV3-1/TRBV3-2
abundance: -
d_gene: TRBD1
j_gene: TRBJ1-1
CDR3nt: TGTGCCAGCAGCCTCGGACAGGGCTTGACTGAAGCTTTCTTT
CDR3aa: CASSLGQGLTEAFF

v_gene: TRBV10-1
abundance: -
d_gene: TRBD1
j_gene: TRBJ1-1
CDR3nt: TGCGCCAGCAGTGAGGTACAGGGGGCGCTTCTTAACACTGAAGCTTTCTTT
CDR3aa: CASSEVQGALLNTEAFF

v_gene: TRBV19
abundance: -
d_gene: TRBD2
j_gene: TRBJ2-2
CDR3nt: TGTGCCAGTAGTATTAGGGGAGCGGGAGGCCTTAACACCGGGGAGCTGTTTTTT
CDR3aa: CASSIRGAGGLNTGELFF

v_gene: TRBV7-9
abundance: -
d_gene: -
j_gene: TRBJ2-7
CDR3nt: TGTGCCAGCAGCTTAGCCCCCGGCGAGCAGTACTTC
CDR3aa: CASSLAPGEQYF

v_gene: TRBV6-1
abundance: -
d_gene: TRBD2
j_gene: TRBJ2-7
CDR3nt: TGTGCCAGCAGTGAACTTGCGGGACTAGCGGGGAGCTACGAGCAGTACTTC
CDR3aa: CASSELAGLAGSYEQYF

v_gene: TRBV7-8
abundance: once
d_gene: TRBD2
j_gene: TRBJ2-3
CDR3nt: TGTGCCAGCAGCTTAGTAATACCCCGAGCAGCGGGGCACACAGATACGCAGTATTTT
CDR3aa: CASSLVIPRAAGHTDTQYF

v_gene: TRBV5-1
abundance: -
d_gene: TRBD1
j_gene: TRBJ1-1
CDR3nt: TGCGCCAGCAGCTTGGTGCGGACAGGGCGGTTCGAGAGCACTGAAGCTTTCTTT
CDR3aa: CASSLVRTGRFESTEAFF

v_gene: TRBV5-6
abundance: -
d_gene: -
j_gene: TRBJ1-4
CDR3nt: TGTGCCAGCAGCTTCAGGGTTGGTGATGAAAAACTGTTTTTT
CDR3aa: CASSFRVGDEKLFF

v_gene: TRBV6-2/TRBV6-3
abundance: once
d_gene: TRBD1
j_gene: TRBJ1-1
CDR3nt: TGTGCCAGCAGTTACCGGACAGGTGCTGAAGCTTTCTTT
CDR3aa: CASSYRTGAEAFF